The 21 T cell receptor beta chains below come from one sample, sequenced in a study of OX40 agonist ivuxolimab in advanced cancers. Profiling relied on immunoSEQ multiplex PCR, and the TCRdb table lists in-frame clones only, not all of them. The sample carries tens of thousands of clones, around four fifths recorded once. Material: CD4+ or CD8+ T cells sorted from blood, obtained in a trial of the OX40 agonist ivuxolimab. Every receptor here comes from an adult with an advanced solid tumor such as melanoma, head and neck, liver or kidney cancer.

The chain joins TRBV14 to TRBJ2-2; tentative D call: TRBD2 (5 bases). The CDR3 is 15 residues long. Germline CDR1 and CDR2: SGHDN and FVKESK. V was clipped by 4 bases and J by 7 bases, with 16 bases between them. The CDR3 sequence is CASSPFSGFGGELFF. The CDR3 coding sequence is TGTGCCAGCAGCCCGTTCTCGGGGTTCGGCGGGGAGCTGTTTTTT.

V gene TRBV6-1 combines with J gene TRBJ2-7; D assignment may be TRBD1 or TRBD2 (5 bases each). V lost 7 bases and J 0 bases, leaving 10 bases between the germline ends. Looked up from germline, CDR1 is MNHNS and CDR2 is SASEGT. The CDR3 contains 13 residues. CDR3 residues: CASMGPLSYEQYF. In nucleotides, the CDR3 is TGTGCCAGCATGGGACCCCTCTCCTACGAGCAGTACTTC.

This chain joins TRBV7-9 and TRBJ1-1, with 8 bases lining up with TRBD1. Germline V CDR1 and CDR2: SEHNR, FQNEAQ (reference sequence). After removal of 0 bases from V and 1 base from J, the junction contained 4 bases not matched to a gene. The CDR3 spans 16 residues. CDR3 residues: CASSLASGTGNTEAFF. The DNA of the CDR3 is TGTGCCAGCAGCTTAGCCTCCGGGACAGGGAACACTGAAGCTTTCTTT.

V gene TRBV2 combines with J gene TRBJ1-6; D is unclear. Germline CDR1 SNHLY, CDR2 FYNNEI. V gave up 3 bases and J gave up 3 bases, with 21 bases separating them. The length of the CDR3 is 19 residues. In DNA form, the CDR3 reads TGTGCCAGCAGTGACGCAGGAGCGGCGGGCGGCCACTATAATTCACCCCTCCACTTT. Amino acids: CASSDAGAAGGHYNSPLHF.

The chain combines TRBV19 with TRBJ2-2; 14 bases are a match to TRBD2. CDR3 length: 18 residues. The germline V gene has CDR1 LNHDA and CDR2 SQIVND (reference sequence). With V trimmed by 5 bases and J by 4 bases, 9 bases remained unmatched. Here the CDR3 reads CASSARTSGGSSTGELFF. The CDR3 bases are TGTGCCAGTAGTGCCCGGACTAGCGGGGGGAGCTCCACCGGGGAGCTGTTTTTT.

The J gene is TRBJ2-5, the V gene TRBV5-1, with 7 bases fitting TRBD2. Unmatched junction bases numbered 9, after V lost 5 bases and J lost 2 bases. The CDR3 contains 15 residues. CDR1 SGHRS and CDR2 YFSETQ come from the germline V gene. CDR3 sequence: CASSSSGNFQETQYF. CDR3 nucleotides: TGCGCCAGCAGTTCGAGCGGGAACTTTCAAGAGACCCAGTACTTC.

The V and J genes are TRBV4-3 and TRBJ1-5, with D possibly TRBD1 on 5 matching bases. Germline values: CDR1 LGHNA, CDR2 YSLEER. V lost 1 base, J lost 5 bases, and 6 bases lay in between. The CDR3 length is 13 residues. This chain's CDR3 is CASSQARDQPQHF. In DNA form, the CDR3 reads TGCGCCAGCAGCCAAGCCAGGGATCAGCCCCAGCATTTT.

The genes are TRBV5-1 and TRBJ2-7; D call uncertain. Trimming shortened V by 0 bases and J by 3 bases, and 7 bases separated the two germline ends. CDR3 length: 13 residues. Germline CDR1 reads SGHRS; CDR2 reads YFSETQ. In DNA, the CDR3 is TGCGCCAGCAGCTTGGACGACCGCTACGAGCAGTACTTC. Protein product: CASSLDDRYEQYF.

CDR3 in amino acids: CASSGQGAGDTQYF. The CDR3 bases are TGTGCCAGCAGTGGGCAAGGGGCCGGAGATACGCAGTATTTT. The rearrangement joins TRBV6-4 to TRBJ2-3, with D possibly TRBD1 on 5 matching bases. Trimming pared 4 bases from V and 5 bases from J, leaving 13 bases between. CDR3 length: 14 amino acids. Germline-derived CDR1 and CDR2 are MRHNA and SNTAGT.

The chain uses TRBV28 and TRBJ2-7; either TRBD1 or TRBD2 may fit D (5 bases each). V gave up 2 bases and J gave up 7 bases, with 15 bases separating them. Per germline, CDR1 MDHEN and CDR2 SYDVKM. The CDR3 length is 14 residues. The CDR3 protein is CASSLGGAPQEQYF. The CDR3 nucleotides are TGTGCCAGCAGTTTAGGGGGAGCACCCCAGGAGCAGTACTTC.

This chain links TRBV6-1 with TRBJ2-3; D might be TRBD1 or TRBD2, each matching 6 bases. CDR3 length: 15 residues. Germline CDR1 MNHNS, CDR2 SASEGT. Trimming took 7 bases from V and 0 from J, leaving 14 bases between them. The CDR3 is CASTPLGGSTDTQYF. The CDR3 region has the DNA TGTGCCAGCACCCCTCTAGGGGGGAGCACAGATACGCAGTATTTT.

The gene calls are TRBV5-4 and TRBJ2-5, with D possibly matching TRBD2 (6 bases). The length of the CDR3 is 11 residues. Trimming removed 2 bases at V and 7 bases at J, with 6 bases between. Germline V gene sequence: CDR1 SGHNT, CDR2 YYREEE (reference sequence). CDR3 in DNA: TGTGCCAGCAGCTTCGGGGGGACCCAGTACTTC. Its protein is CASSFGGTQYF.

V gene TRBV7-2 combines with J gene TRBJ1-2, with D perhaps TRBD1 (6 bases). This CDR3 spans 14 amino acids. Trimming removed 2 bases at V and 6 bases at J, with 13 bases between. The germline gives CDR1 SGHTA, CDR2 FQGNSA. The CDR3 region has the DNA TGTGCCAGCAGCTTAAATGGGGGGCTCAATGGCTACACCTTC. Translation: CASSLNGGLNGYTF.

Turning to this clone: The junction differs from germline at one of its ends, possibly a read error. The rearrangement links TRBV7-2 to TRBJ1-2; D is unclear. Germline V lookup: CDR1 SGHTA, CDR2 FQGNSA. This CDR3 spans 14 amino acids. Written as DNA, the CDR3 is TGTGCCAGCAGCCTAGCGGACGGGCCCTATGGCTACACCTTC. Protein product: CASSLADGPYGYTF.

The rearrangement links TRBV10-2 to TRBJ2-5; D may correspond to TRBD1 or TRBD2 (5 bases each). CDR3 length: 14 residues. V was clipped by 6 bases and J by 5 bases, with 16 bases between them. CDR1 and CDR2 from the germline V gene are WSHSY and SAAADI. The CDR3 loop is CASRPAGRGETQYF. The CDR3 DNA sequence: TGCGCCAGCAGGCCGGCTGGTCGGGGCGAGACCCAGTACTTC.

The V and J genes are TRBV10-2 and TRBJ1-2, with 9 bases that match TRBD1. This CDR3 spans 14 amino acids. V trimming: 4 bases; J trimming: 5 bases; junction bases outside the gene matches: 5. Germline CDR1 reads WSHSY; CDR2 reads SAAADI. This chain's CDR3 is CASSAADRGYGYTF. CDR3 in DNA: TGCGCCAGCAGTGCGGCCGACAGGGGGTATGGCTACACCTTC.

The chain employs TRBV20-1 and TRBJ1-2, with D uncertain. This CDR3 comprises 11 residues. The V gene's germline CDR1 is DFQATT and CDR2 SNEGSKA (reference sequence). The CDR3 region has the DNA TGCAGCTCAGTCTATTCGGGTGGCTACACCTTC. This encodes CSSVYSGGYTF.

This chain connects TRBV5-4 to TRBJ2-5, with 15 bases lining up with TRBD2. The CDR3 runs to 20 residues. Germline-derived CDR1 and CDR2 are SGHNT and YYREEE (reference sequence). The junction had 14 bases not matched to a gene; V was cut back by 4 bases and J by 1 base. The CDR3 DNA reads as TGTGCCAGCAGCCCGAGAAGAACCGGGACTAGCGGGAGGCTCCAAGAGACCCAGTACTTC. It codes for CASSPRRTGTSGRLQETQYF.

The chain links TRBV6-1 to TRBJ1-2; D might be TRBD1 (6 bases). The CDR3 is 15 residues long. The germline gives CDR1 MNHNS, CDR2 SASEGT. The ends were cut back, 6 bases at V and 8 bases at J, with 22 bases in the middle. CDR3 residues: CASRTGGVRGQGYTF. The CDR3 DNA reads TGTGCCAGCAGAACAGGCGGGGTCCGGGGGCAGGGCTACACCTTC.

This rearrangement joins TRBV5-1 to TRBJ2-3; 7 nucleotides line up with TRBD2. Per germline, CDR1 SGHRS and CDR2 YFSETQ. V was pared by 2 bases and J by 1 base, with 7 bases of the junction left unmatched. The CDR3 runs 16 residues. Here the CDR3 reads CASSFGGGGGTDTQYF. The CDR3 DNA reads TGCGCCAGCAGCTTTGGCGGGGGAGGTGGCACAGATACGCAGTATTTT. Complete variable domain (other parts from reference TRBV5-1 and TRBJ2-3): KAGVTQTPRYLIKTRGQQVTLSCSPISGHRSVSWYQQTPGQGLQFLFEYFSETQRNKGNFPGRFSGRQFSNSRSEMNVSTLELGDSALYLCASSFGGGGGTDTQYFGPGTRLTVL.

The genes are TRBV7-9 and TRBJ2-5; tentative D call: TRBD1 (6 bases). V lost 5 bases and J 5 bases, leaving 18 bases between the germline ends. The CDR3 is made up of 15 amino acids. The V gene's germline CDR1 is SEHNR and CDR2 FQNEAQ (reference sequence). CDR3 amino acids: CASSPESRGPETQYF. CDR3 coding DNA: TGTGCCAGCAGCCCCGAGTCCAGGGGCCCCGAGACCCAGTACTTC.